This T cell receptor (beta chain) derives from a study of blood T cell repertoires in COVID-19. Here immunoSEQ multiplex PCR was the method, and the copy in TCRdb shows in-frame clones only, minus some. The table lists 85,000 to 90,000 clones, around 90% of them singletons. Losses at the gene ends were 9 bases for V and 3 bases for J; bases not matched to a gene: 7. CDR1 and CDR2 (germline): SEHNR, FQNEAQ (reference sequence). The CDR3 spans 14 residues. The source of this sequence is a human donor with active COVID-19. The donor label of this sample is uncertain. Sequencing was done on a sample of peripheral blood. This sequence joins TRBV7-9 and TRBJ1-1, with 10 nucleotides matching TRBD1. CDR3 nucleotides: TGTGCCAGTGATACCGGGACAGGGGACACTGAAGCTTTCTTT. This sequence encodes CASDTGTGDTEAFF.